The 11 T cell receptor beta chains in this list originate from one sample, sequenced in a study of T cells in Graves' hyperthyroidism and ophthalmopathy. What was amplified from RNA transcripts were TCR beta CDR3 regions. The study used the HTBI primer set for a first-round RT-PCR of the TCR CDR3. MiXCR was run by TCRdb on the multiplex PCR reads, yielding one entry per CDR3 protein. The sample includes fewer than 250,000 distinct CDR3 sequences, approximately 24% of them seen just once. The sequenced material came from blood. Every receptor here comes from a middle-aged woman with Graves' ophthalmopathy.

This clonotype was recorded at least ten times. The V gene is TRBV4-1, the J gene TRBJ2-1; 10 nucleotides align to TRBD1. Germline CDR1 MGHRA, CDR2 YSYEKL. V was pared by 1 base and J by 4 bases, with 4 bases of the junction left unmatched. CDR3 size: 16 residues. The CDR3 sequence: CASSQVGTGVYNEQFF. The CDR3 DNA is TGCGCCAGCAGCCAAGTGGGGACAGGGGTTTACAATGAGCAGTTCTTC.

The sample holds many counts of this clonotype. V usage is TRBV3-1 and J usage is TRBJ2-7, with D unclear. V dropped 0 bases and J dropped 0 bases, with 6 bases sitting between them. CDR3 length: 14 amino acids. CDR1 and CDR2 (germline): LGHDT, YNNKEL (reference sequence). The chain's CDR3 is CASSQEHDSYEQYF. The CDR3 coding sequence is TGTGCCAGCAGCCAAGAACACGACTCCTACGAGCAGTACTTC.

This clonotype was recorded many times. The rearrangement links TRBV7-9 to TRBJ2-5; 9 bases align to TRBD2. V was clipped by 8 bases and J by 4 bases; unmatched bases: 8. Germline CDR1 and CDR2: SEHNR and FQNEAQ (reference sequence). The CDR3 consists of 14 residues. The CDR3: CASGTAGGSETQYF. For the CDR3, the DNA is TGTGCCAGCGGAACAGCGGGAGGTTCAGAGACCCAGTACTTC. Filled out from reference TRBV7-9 and TRBJ2-5, the complete variable domain reads DTGVSQNPRHKITKRGQNVTFRCDPISEHNRLYWYRQTLGQGPEFLTYFQNEAQLEKSRLLSDRFSAERPKGSFSTLEIQRTEQGDSAMYLCASGTAGGSETQYFGPGTRLLVL.

This chain connects TRBV11-2 to TRBJ2-7; D possibly corresponds to TRBD1 (6 bases). Germline V CDR1 and CDR2: SGHAT, FQNNGV. The CDR3 length is 13 residues. The V end lost 5 bases, the J end lost 6 bases, and 14 bases lay between the germline ends. As DNA, the CDR3 is TGTGCCAGCAGCGCCCGACAGGATTTCGAGCAGTACTTC. The encoded protein is CASSARQDFEQYF.

This clonotype was seen ten or more times. DNA for the CDR3: TGTGCCAGCAGCTTAGCGTGGGTAGGACTAGCGGGCGAGACCCAGTACTTC. It is translated as CASSLAWVGLAGETQYF. This chain uses TRBV7-2 with TRBJ2-5; 11 bases align to TRBD2. Germline CDR1 reads SGHTA; CDR2 reads FQGNSA. The V gene end was trimmed by 0 bases and the J gene end by 5 bases; junction bases not matched to a gene: 8. The CDR3 runs 17 residues.

This clonotype has at least ten counts. V and J are TRBV29-1 and TRBJ2-7, with 8 bases lining up with TRBD2. Germline-derived CDR1 and CDR2 are SQVTM and ANQGSEA. This CDR3 region has 15 residues. Trimming cost V 1 base and J 2 bases; bases outside gene matches: 7. CDR3 DNA sequence: TGCAGCGTTGAAGGATCGGGAGGGAAAACCTACGAGCAGTACTTC. Amino acid sequence: CSVEGSGGKTYEQYF.

This clonotype was seen many times. The chain is built from TRBV20-1 and TRBJ2-7; 10 bases map to TRBD2. CDR1 is DFQATT, CDR2 SNEGSKA, per germline (reference sequence). CDR3 length: 17 residues. The V segment lost 1 base and the J segment 5 bases; nucleotides outside the gene matches: 14. The CDR3 is CSARGRGRIAGGHEQYF. CDR3 nucleotides: TGCAGTGCTAGAGGCAGGGGGCGCATAGCGGGAGGCCACGAGCAGTACTTC.

The gene calls are TRBV11-1 and TRBJ2-7; 14 bases agree with TRBD2. Germline assignment: CDR1 SGHAT and CDR2 FQDESV (reference sequence). Trimming removed 5 bases from V and 3 bases from J; junction bases left unmatched: 9. This CDR3 spans 17 amino acids. This chain's CDR3 is CASSPGLAGAILYEQYF. The CDR3 coding sequence is TGTGCCAGCAGCCCGGGACTAGCGGGAGCAATCCTCTACGAGCAGTACTTC. The variable domain in full, with the rest retrieved from reference TRBV11-1 and TRBJ2-7, is EAEVAQSPRYKITEKSQAVAFWCDPISGHATLYWYRQILGQGPELLVQFQDESVVDDSQLPKDRFSAERLKGVDSTLKIQPAELGDSAMYLCASSPGLAGAILYEQYFGPGTRLTVT.

This clonotype was seen more than once but under ten times. A clone one base away is much larger, so this may be a read error. The rearrangement joins TRBV6-1 to TRBJ2-7; 10 nucleotides agree with TRBD1. CDR1 and CDR2 from the germline V gene are MNHNS and SASEGT. CDR3 length: 13 amino acids. V trimming: 6 bases; J trimming: 3 bases; junction bases outside the gene matches: 2. The CDR3 loop reads CASRDRGFYEQYF. CDR3 bases: TGTGCCAGCAGGGACAGGGGGTTCTACGAGCAGTACTTC.

The gene calls are TRBV11-2 and TRBJ1-2; 8 bases align to TRBD1. There are 16 residues in the CDR3. The ends lost 5 bases at V and 4 bases at J; junction bases unmatched: 12. Germline-derived CDR1 and CDR2 are SGHAT and FQNNGV. CDR3 loop: CASSADRGIVAYGYTF. Here the CDR3 DNA reads TGTGCCAGCAGCGCCGACAGGGGAATAGTTGCCTATGGCTACACCTTC.

This clonotype was seen many times. This chain links TRBV6-5 with TRBJ1-5; weak D call: TRBD1 (6 bases). The CDR3 has 16 amino acids. Germline CDR1 and CDR2: MNHEY and SVGAGI. V gave up 5 bases and J gave up 3 bases, with 17 bases separating them. CDR3 sequence: CASSPGWGQDNQPQHF. The CDR3 region has the DNA TGTGCCAGCAGTCCCGGTTGGGGGCAGGACAATCAGCCCCAGCATTTT.